The 19 T cell receptor beta chains listed next were all sequenced from one sample in a study of cytomegalovirus exposure and HLA in healthy donors. PCR primers comprised 60 Vbeta and 13 Jbeta primers. Using immunoSEQ multiplex PCR, the repertoire was profiled, and TCRdb retains in-frame clones only, with some absent. The sample includes some 190,000 clones, more than 75% seen only once; the top ten take about 2.5%. Sample: PBMCs. All receptors derive from a woman aged 25 to 39 in good health and CMV-seropositive.

The rearrangement links TRBV10-3 to TRBJ1-2; 11 nucleotides align to TRBD1. CDR1 and CDR2 from the germline V gene are ENHRY and SYGVKD. Losses at the gene ends were 6 bases for V and 4 bases for J; bases not matched to a gene: 10. CDR3 length: 16 residues. The CDR3 here is CAISRPGQGDSYGYTF. The DNA for the CDR3 is TGTGCCATCAGCCGGCCGGGACAGGGGGATTCCTATGGCTACACCTTC.

V and J are TRBV27 and TRBJ2-5; 8 bases align to TRBD1. The CDR3 sequence is 13 residues long. Germline CDR1 MNHEY, CDR2 SMNVEV (reference sequence). Trimming took 8 bases from V and 10 from J; bases not matched to a gene: 12. As DNA, the CDR3 is TGTGCCAGCTGGGAAACAGGGGGTAAGGACCAGTACTTC. The encoded protein is CASWETGGKDQYF.

V gene TRBV2 combines with J gene TRBJ2-5; D may be TRBD2 (7 bases). Germline V lookup: CDR1 SNHLY, CDR2 FYNNEI. Trimming removed 7 bases at V and 2 bases at J, with 11 bases between. The CDR3 sequence is 13 residues long. CDR3 DNA: TGTGCCAGCATGAGGGGGGGGCAAGAGACCCAGTACTTC. This gives the protein CASMRGGQETQYF.

V and J are TRBV19 and TRBJ2-7; maybe TRBD2 (8 bases). CDR1 LNHDA and CDR2 SQIVND come from the germline V gene (reference sequence). Trimming pared 5 bases from V and 2 bases from J, leaving 13 bases between. This CDR3 is built from 14 residues. As DNA, the CDR3 is TGTGCCAGTAGTCCGGGAGGGGGCCCCTACGAGCAGTACTTC. Translation gives CASSPGGGPYEQYF.

The chain is built from TRBV7-2 and TRBJ1-4; 9 bases agree with TRBD1. V was clipped by 5 bases and J by 4 bases; unmatched bases: 5. CDR3 length equals 15 residues. The germline gives CDR1 SGHTA, CDR2 FQGNSA. The CDR3 here is CASSPKGQGNEKLFF. CDR3 DNA sequence: TGTGCCAGCAGCCCCAAGGGACAGGGTAATGAAAAACTGTTTTTT.

This clone was observed a handful of times. The V gene is TRBV2, the J gene TRBJ1-1; D is unclear. Germline V gene sequence: CDR1 SNHLY, CDR2 FYNNEI. The CDR3 is 14 residues long. With 10 bases removed from V and 6 bases from J, the gap between germline ends came to 21 bases. CDR3 in amino acids: CATTTIRLSSEAFF. The CDR3 coding sequence is TGTGCCACCACGACAATCCGTTTGTCGTCTGAAGCTTTCTTT.

This clone was recorded a few times. This chain uses TRBV2 with TRBJ1-1; D remains unclear. The CDR3 has 13 residues. V gave up 7 bases and J gave up 1 base, with 10 bases separating them. The V gene's germline CDR1 is SNHLY and CDR2 FYNNEI. The DNA for the CDR3 is TGTGCCAGCAAGTCTTACAGGAACACTGAAGCTTTCTTT. Its protein product is CASKSYRNTEAFF.

V usage is TRBV27 and J usage is TRBJ2-1; no reliable D call. Trimming removed 2 bases from V and 2 bases from J, with 10 bases in between. This CDR3 is built from 15 residues. The V gene's germline CDR1 is MNHEY and CDR2 SMNVEV (reference sequence). The CDR3, as DNA: TGTGCCAGCAGTTTACTTCCTCCCGCCTACAATGAGCAGTTCTTC. It translates to CASSLLPPAYNEQFF.

The chain employs TRBV6-1 and TRBJ2-7, with 10 bases lining up with TRBD1. Per the germline V gene, CDR1 is MNHNS and CDR2 is SASEGT. This CDR3 region has 15 residues. Germline trimming cut 6 bases from V and 3 bases from J; bases unmatched to any gene: 8. The CDR3 protein is CASSAGQGSLYEQYF. The CDR3 nucleotides read TGTGCCAGCAGCGCGGGACAGGGGTCCCTCTACGAGCAGTACTTC.

V usage is TRBV5-1 and J usage is TRBJ1-5, with 10 bases fitting TRBD1. This CDR3 contains 14 residues. Germline V gene sequence: CDR1 SGHRS, CDR2 YFSETQ. J lost 7 bases, V lost 4 bases, and 5 bases had no gene match. In DNA form, the CDR3 reads TGCGCCAGCAGCCCGGACAGGGGGGAACAGCCCCAGCATTTT. The encoded protein is CASSPDRGEQPQHF.

In DNA form, the CDR3 reads TGCGCCAGCAGCCAAGATCTTGCGTTACGGCAGCCCCAGCATTTT. It codes for CASSQDLALRQPQHF. The genes are TRBV4-1 and TRBJ1-5; no firm D call. This CDR3 is built from 15 residues. Per the germline V gene, CDR1 is MGHRA and CDR2 is YSYEKL. V lost 0 bases, J lost 7 bases, and 13 bases lay in between.

The chain combines TRBV2 with TRBJ2-5, with D unclear. V lost 2 bases to trimming and J lost 7 bases, with 11 bases between them. Germline values: CDR1 SNHLY, CDR2 FYNNEI. The CDR3 consists of 13 residues. The DNA for the CDR3 is TGTGCCAGCAGTGAAACAACCTTGGCGACCCAGTACTTC. Its protein is CASSETTLATQYF.

V and J are TRBV11-2 and TRBJ2-5, with 14 bases lining up with TRBD2. Germline CDR1 SGHAT, CDR2 FQNNGV. V lost 6 bases and J lost 5; bases outside the gene matches: 5. This CDR3 contains 15 residues. CDR3 in amino acids: CASSGTSGGWETQYF. The CDR3 DNA reads as TGTGCCAGCAGTGGGACTAGCGGGGGATGGGAGACCCAGTACTTC.

The rearrangement links TRBV7-8 to TRBJ2-3; 9 nucleotides line up with TRBD2. CDR1 is SGHVS, CDR2 FQNEAQ, per germline. Trimming cost V 4 bases and J 0 bases; bases outside gene matches: 11. This CDR3 comprises 18 residues. The CDR3 bases are TGTGCCAGCAGCTCTGCTAGCGGGGCTCCCATAAGCACAGATACGCAGTATTTT. It is translated as CASSSASGAPISTDTQYF.

This clone was detected once. The rearrangement links TRBV19 to TRBJ2-3, with D maybe TRBD1 (6 bases). The V gene lost 5 bases and the J gene lost 2 bases, with 20 bases spanning the gap. CDR1 is LNHDA and CDR2 is SQIVND in the germline V gene (reference sequence). The length of the CDR3 is 17 residues. The CDR3 bases are TGTGCCAGTAGTCGAATAGGAACAGGGACAATCACAGATACGCAGTATTTT. Translating gives CASSRIGTGTITDTQYF.

V gene TRBV7-2 combines with J gene TRBJ1-5; D unresolved. Germline-derived CDR1 and CDR2 are SGHTA and FQGNSA. This CDR3 is 14 amino acids long. Trimming cost V 3 bases and J 7 bases, with 13 bases left between them. The CDR3 sequence is CASSFEHSGQPQHF. CDR3 DNA sequence: TGTGCCAGCAGCTTTGAACATAGCGGCCAGCCCCAGCATTTT.

The chain has TRBV6-1 and TRBJ2-7; TRBD2 matches 14 bases. Looked up from germline, CDR1 is MNHNS and CDR2 is SASEGT. Losses at the gene ends were 2 bases for V and 5 bases for J; bases not matched to a gene: 8. CDR3 length: 17 amino acids. The CDR3 sequence: CASSESRLAGGRNEQYF. The CDR3 DNA reads as TGTGCCAGCAGTGAATCCCGACTAGCGGGGGGGCGAAACGAGCAGTACTTC.

The V and J genes are TRBV19 and TRBJ2-7; 9 bases fit TRBD2. In germline, CDR1 is LNHDA, CDR2 SQIVND (reference sequence). The trim removed 3 bases at V and 5 bases at J, leaving 2 bases unmatched. The CDR3 extends over 13 amino acids. CDR3 sequence: CASSMRGGDEQYF. In nucleotides, the CDR3 is TGTGCCAGTAGTATGCGGGGGGGTGACGAGCAGTACTTC. Variable domain in full (rest from reference TRBV19 and TRBJ2-7): DGGITQSPKYLFRKEGQNVTLSCEQNLNHDAMYWYRQDPGQGLRLIYYSQIVNDFQKGDIAEGYSVSREKKESFPLTVTSAQKNPTAFYLCASSMRGGDEQYFGPGTRLTVT.

The V and J genes are TRBV6-6 and TRBJ1-2; maybe TRBD1 (5 bases). This CDR3 spans 15 amino acids. V dropped 2 bases and J dropped 2 bases, with 12 bases sitting between them. Germline V gene data show CDR1 as MNHNY and CDR2 as SVGAGI (reference sequence). The CDR3 here is CASSYGALGNYGYTF. CDR3 nucleotides: TGTGCCAGCAGTTACGGGGCCCTGGGAAACTATGGCTACACCTTC.